Sequencing of this T cell receptor beta chain was carried out in a study of blood T cells in healthy people across ages. Study-level results: Unknown donor CMV status possibly confounded expanded clonotype changes.

The authors ran a second PCR of roughly 7 to 11 cycles using a sample-barcoded 5' primer and a J-beta primer mix. TCRdb reprocessed the 5' RACE reads with MiXCR, giving one entry per CDR3 protein. The data contain over a million distinct CDR3 sequences, approximately 59% of them singletons. Trimming removed 4 bases from V and 3 bases from J; junction bases left unmatched: 9. Germline assignment: CDR1 MNHEY and CDR2 SVGEGT. The CDR3 runs to 15 residues. A few counts support this clonotype. Antigen specificity is unknown. This sequence originates from a man aged 18 to 30 in good health. The sequenced sample consisted of blood. The rearrangement uses TRBV6-2 or TRBV6-3 and TRBJ2-7, with 7 bases matching TRBD2. CDR3 in DNA: TGTGCCAGCAGTTCCATTGTCAGCGGGGTCTACGAGCAGTACTTC. Encoded protein: CASSSIVSGVYEQYF.